Each of the 16 T cell receptor beta chains below was sequenced from the same sample in a study of Ad26.COV2.S vaccination and SARS-CoV-2 variants. Here immunoSEQ multiplex PCR was the method, and the copy in TCRdb shows in-frame clones only, minus some. Here the sample spans a few hundred thousand clones, 88% being singletons. The treatment is: some 20 received Ad26.COV2.S at low or high dose, single or two shots; a few received placebo; per-sample allocation not given. Day 63 after the first injection of vaccine or placebo was the sampling time. This specimen was peripheral blood, taken in a trial of Ad26.COV2.S vaccine versus placebo. The receptors come from a person between 18 and 59 years old who received the Ad26.COV2.S COVID-19 vaccine or a placebo.

J is TRBJ2-7 and V is TRBV19; weak D call: TRBD1 (5 bases). Trimming shortened V by 3 bases and J by 1 base, and 13 bases separated the two germline ends. This CDR3 has 15 amino acids. Germline V CDR1 and CDR2: LNHDA, SQIVND (reference sequence). The CDR3 spells CASSIRGRGSYEQYF. DNA for the CDR3: TGTGCCAGTAGTATCCGCGGTAGGGGTTCCTACGAGCAGTACTTC.

This sequence joins TRBV2 and TRBJ1-5; perhaps TRBD1 as D (5 bases). V lost 5 bases and J 4 bases, leaving 12 bases between the germline ends. The length of the CDR3 is 14 residues. Germline V gene sequence: CDR1 SNHLY, CDR2 FYNNEI. The CDR3 here is CASSSQGQNQPQHF. DNA of the CDR3: TGTGCCAGCAGTTCCCAGGGCCAAAATCAGCCCCAGCATTTT.

V is TRBV6-1 and J is TRBJ1-3, with D possibly TRBD1 on 6 matching bases. V was trimmed by 1 base and J by 1 base, leaving 17 bases between them. The V gene's germline CDR1 is MNHNS and CDR2 SASEGT. The CDR3 runs 18 residues. The CDR3 is CASSEEGGIWQSGNTIYF. The CDR3 coding sequence is TGTGCCAGCAGTGAAGAAGGGGGGATATGGCAGTCTGGAAACACCATATATTTT.

This sequence joins TRBV6-5 and TRBJ2-3, with TRBD2 as a possible D gene (5 bases). The CDR3 spans 13 residues. The germline CDR1 and CDR2 sequences are MNHEY and SVGAGI. V gave up 6 bases and J gave up 2 bases, with 9 bases separating them. The CDR3 region is CASRDSLTDTQYF. CDR3 bases: TGTGCCAGCAGGGACTCTCTCACAGATACGCAGTATTTT.

This chain joins TRBV12-3 or TRBV12-4 and TRBJ1-1; 9 nucleotides line up with TRBD1. J lost 8 bases, V lost 5 bases, and 3 bases had no gene match. The CDR3 spans 12 residues. CDR3 in DNA: TGTGCCAGCAGTGGGACAGGGACCGAAGCTTTCTTT. Translating gives CASSGTGTEAFF.

The V and J genes are TRBV6-5 and TRBJ2-1, with 8 bases lining up with TRBD2. This CDR3 comprises 14 residues. V was clipped by 8 bases and J by 7 bases; unmatched bases: 10. Germline V CDR1 and CDR2: MNHEY, SVGAGI. CDR3 bases: TGTGCCAGCCCAGCGGGGGCTCGTAGGAATGAGCAGTTCTTC. This sequence encodes CASPAGARRNEQFF.

The V gene is TRBV4-3, the J gene TRBJ1-2; perhaps TRBD1 as D (5 bases). Germline V lookup: CDR1 LGHNA, CDR2 YSLEER. V gave up 0 bases and J gave up 2 bases, with 10 bases separating them. The CDR3 is made up of 15 amino acids. The CDR3 loop reads CASSQDQGPNYGYTF. CDR3 coding DNA: TGCGCCAGCAGCCAAGATCAGGGACCAAACTATGGCTACACCTTC.

This rearrangement joins TRBV24-1 to TRBJ2-1, with 7 positions matching TRBD1. Germline V gene lookup returns CDR1 KGHDR and CDR2 SFDVKD. V was pared by 4 bases and J by 0 bases, with 5 bases of the junction left unmatched. This CDR3 comprises 16 residues. CDR3 protein: CATSERRDSSYNEQFF. CDR3 DNA sequence: TGTGCCACCAGTGAACGCCGGGACAGCTCCTACAATGAGCAGTTCTTC.

This clone has more than one count but fewer than ten. V and J are TRBV19 and TRBJ1-3; D is uncertain. There are 16 residues in the CDR3. The V gene lost 4 bases and the J gene lost 2 bases, with 15 bases spanning the gap. Germline CDR1 is LNHDA and CDR2 is SQIVND (reference sequence). The CDR3 region is CASSNGPPGPGNTIYF. The CDR3 DNA reads as TGTGCCAGTAGTAATGGGCCACCCGGCCCTGGAAACACCATATATTTT. Filled out from reference TRBV19 and TRBJ1-3, the complete variable domain reads DGGITQSPKYLFRKEGQNVTLSCEQNLNHDAMYWYRQDPGQGLRLIYYSQIVNDFQKGDIAEGYSVSREKKESFPLTVTSAQKNPTAFYLCASSNGPPGPGNTIYFGEGSWLTVV.

This clone was seen a single time. J is TRBJ1-4 and V is TRBV2; 7 bases match TRBD1. Germline V CDR1 and CDR2: SNHLY, FYNNEI. J gave up 3 bases and V 7 bases, and 5 bases lay outside the gene matches. CDR3 length: 14 residues. This CDR3 reads CASNRGQPNEKLFF. The CDR3 region has the DNA TGTGCCAGCAACAGGGGCCAACCTAATGAAAAACTGTTTTTT.

The chain combines TRBV7-2 with TRBJ2-1, with D possibly being TRBD2 (5 bases). The V end lost 2 bases, the J end lost 9 bases, and 11 bases lay between the germline ends. CDR1 SGHTA and CDR2 FQGNSA come from the germline V gene. CDR3 size: 13 residues. The CDR3 sequence is CASSLLTRTEQFF. In nucleotides, the CDR3 is TGTGCCAGCAGCTTACTAACTAGGACTGAGCAGTTCTTC. Combining the CDR3 with reference TRBV7-2 and TRBJ2-1 gives the whole variable domain GAGVSQSPSNKVTEKGKDVELRCDPISGHTALYWYRQSLGQGLEFLIYFQGNSAPDKSGLPSDRFSAERTGGSVSTLTIQRTQQEDSAVYLCASSLLTRTEQFFGPGTRLTVL.

This rearrangement joins TRBV4-1 to TRBJ2-1; the D gene is possibly TRBD1 (7 bases). V was cut by 1 base and J by 4 bases, with 14 bases left in between. The length of the CDR3 is 16 residues. Germline V gives CDR1 MGHRA, CDR2 YSYEKL. The CDR3 region has the DNA TGCGCCAGCAGCCAAGGGTCCAGGGGGGAGTACAATGAGCAGTTCTTC. This encodes CASSQGSRGEYNEQFF.

The chain recombines TRBV6-6 with TRBJ1-5; 7 positions match TRBD1. The germline CDR1 and CDR2 sequences are MNHNY and SVGAGI (reference sequence). Germline trimming cut 7 bases from V and 5 bases from J; bases unmatched to any gene: 5. The CDR3 runs to 13 residues. The CDR3 is CASNLQGYQPQHF. CDR3 sequence (DNA): TGTGCCAGCAATCTACAGGGGTATCAGCCCCAGCATTTT.

The V gene is TRBV2, the J gene TRBJ2-2; TRBD2 might be the D (5 bases). V was cut by 7 bases and J by 5 bases, with 8 bases left in between. In germline, CDR1 is SNHLY, CDR2 FYNNEI. The CDR3 is 12 residues long. The CDR3 bases are TGTGCCAGCAAGAGGGCTACCGGGGAGCTGTTTTTT. Its protein is CASKRATGELFF.

On this clone itself: Other DNA sequences in the same sample also yield this CDR3. This chain connects TRBV9 to TRBJ2-7; either TRBD1 or TRBD2 may supply D (6 bases each). Trimming removed 0 bases from V and 4 bases from J, with 11 bases in between. Germline V lookup: CDR1 SGDLS, CDR2 YYNGEE. This CDR3 contains 14 residues. Here the CDR3 DNA reads TGTGCCAGCAGCGTAGGTGGGGGGCGGTACGAGCAGTACTTC. It yields the protein CASSVGGGRYEQYF.

The chain combines TRBV6-2 or TRBV6-3 with TRBJ2-1; the D gene is possibly TRBD2 (6 bases). This CDR3 region has 15 residues. Looked up from germline, CDR1 is MNHEY and CDR2 is SVGEGT. Trimming took off 2 bases at V and 2 bases at J, with 10 bases between the two ends. The CDR3 DNA is TGTGCCAGCAGTTACGAACGGGAGACCTACAATGAGCAGTTCTTC. Translation gives CASSYERETYNEQFF.